A single sample gave rise to the 25 T cell receptor beta chains below, sequenced in a study of T cells after yellow fever vaccination. TCRdb re-called the 5' RACE reads with MiXCR, one entry per CDR3 protein. Of more than 250,000 distinct CDR3 sequences listed, roughly 7% were seen once; the top ten hold 15% to 20%. The source material was PBMCs, sampled roughly 45 days after the first yellow fever vaccination. The receptors stem from a man between 18 and 29 years old who received the YFV17D yellow fever vaccine.

The chain has TRBV11-2 and TRBJ2-2; 8 bases match TRBD1. Germline CDR1 and CDR2: SGHAT and FQNNGV. The ends lost 2 bases at V and 4 bases at J; junction bases unmatched: 9. The length of the CDR3 is 17 residues. The chain's CDR3 is CASSLLRTGRITGELFF. The CDR3 DNA reads as TGTGCCAGCAGCTTACTAAGGACAGGGAGAATCACCGGGGAGCTGTTTTTT.

In its sample, this clonotype was seen a few times. This chain uses TRBV7-2 with TRBJ2-3; no clear D gene. V lost 5 bases and J lost 1, with 16 bases in between. The germline gives CDR1 SGHTA, CDR2 FQGNSA. The CDR3 totals 16 residues. CDR3 protein: CASSPIPVPGTDTQYF. The CDR3 DNA follows: TGTGCCAGCAGCCCAATCCCCGTACCTGGCACAGATACGCAGTATTTT.

CDR3 nucleotide sequence: TGCAGTGCCAAGGACCTAACCACAGATACGCAGTATTTT. It encodes CSAKDLTTDTQYF. The chain recombines TRBV20-1 with TRBJ2-3; D gene ambiguous. V was clipped by 6 bases and J by 2 bases, with 12 bases between them. The CDR3 totals 13 residues. CDR1 is DFQATT and CDR2 is SNEGSKA in the germline V gene (reference sequence).

This clonotype was detected ten times or more. The gene calls are TRBV6-5 and TRBJ2-3; possibly TRBD2 for D (6 bases). Germline V gene data show CDR1 as MNHEY and CDR2 as SVGAGI. Trimming stripped 2 bases from V and 1 base from J, with 10 bases between. The CDR3 is 15 residues long. The CDR3 DNA is TGTGCCAGCAGTTACGGCGGGGTTGGCACAGATACGCAGTATTTT. This sequence encodes CASSYGGVGTDTQYF.

The chain couples TRBV7-3 to TRBJ2-1, with D possibly being TRBD1 (5 bases). Germline V gene lookup returns CDR1 SGHTA and CDR2 FQGTGA. The V gene lost 5 bases and the J gene lost 3 bases, with 14 bases spanning the gap. The CDR3 is 15 residues long. The CDR3 nucleotides are TGTGCCAGCAGCCAGACTGGGGCTGGCTACAATGAGCAGTTCTTC. As protein: CASSQTGAGYNEQFF.

The gene calls are TRBV7-8 and TRBJ2-2; the match to TRBD1 covers 10 bases. The ends lost 4 bases at V and 1 base at J; junction bases unmatched: 6. There are 17 residues in the CDR3. Germline V gives CDR1 SGHVS, CDR2 FQNEAQ. CDR3 sequence (DNA): TGTGCCAGCAGCTCAGCCTGGACAGGGGGGAACACCGGGGAGCTGTTTTTT. This codes for CASSSAWTGGNTGELFF.

This clonotype was seen repeatedly, ten times or more. The rearrangement uses TRBV7-2 and TRBJ2-1; 8 bases are a match to TRBD2. The V and J ends lost 10 bases and 6 bases, in that order; junction bases with no gene match: 11. The CDR3 is made up of 14 amino acids. The germline V gene encodes CDR1 SGHTA and CDR2 FQGNSA. The CDR3 sequence is CATRGGRAFNEQFF. For the CDR3, the DNA is TGTGCCACCCGGGGGGGAAGGGCCTTCAATGAGCAGTTCTTC.

This clonotype was seen ten or more times. The V call is TRBV6-5, the J call TRBJ2-7; possibly TRBD2 for D (5 bases). Germline V gene data show CDR1 as MNHEY and CDR2 as SVGAGI. CDR3 length: 14 residues. The V and J ends lost 5 bases and 0 bases respectively, with 11 bases between them. As DNA, the CDR3 is TGTGCCAGCAGTAACGGGGAGAGCTCCTACGAGCAGTACTTC. Residues: CASSNGESSYEQYF.

This clonotype was seen at least ten times. The genes are TRBV9 and TRBJ2-1; D perhaps matches TRBD2 (6 bases). The CDR3 loop spans 15 amino acids. Trimming pared 5 bases from V and 3 bases from J, leaving 15 bases between. The V gene's germline CDR1 is SGDLS and CDR2 YYNGEE. The CDR3 DNA sequence: TGTGCCAGCAGTCCCTGGCGGGGAAACTACAATGAGCAGTTCTTC. It specifies CASSPWRGNYNEQFF.

This clonotype was counted between two and nine times. The chain links TRBV5-1 to TRBJ2-3; the D gene is possibly TRBD2 (5 bases). CDR1 is SGHRS, CDR2 YFSETQ, per germline. The CDR3 has 17 amino acids. V lost 4 bases and J lost 9, with 27 bases in between. The CDR3 protein is CASSQPLSPGVRRTQYF. The CDR3 coding sequence is TGCGCCAGCAGCCAACCCCTAAGTCCCGGGGTCCGACGGACGCAGTATTTT.

The chain joins TRBV5-1 to TRBJ2-1; TRBD2 might be the D (6 bases). This CDR3 is built from 16 residues. Trimming cost V 5 bases and J 0 bases, with 15 bases left between them. From germline, CDR1 is SGHRS and CDR2 YFSETQ. DNA for the CDR3: TGCGCCAGCAGATCCGACGGGGGACGCTCCTACAATGAGCAGTTCTTC. Translated, it gives CASRSDGGRSYNEQFF.

The chain has TRBV20-1 and TRBJ2-3; possible D gene TRBD2, 5 bases. V was clipped by 3 bases and J by 4 bases, with 17 bases between them. CDR3 length: 15 residues. Germline values: CDR1 DFQATT, CDR2 SNEGSKA (reference sequence). CDR3 nucleotides: TGCAGTGCTAGCGTAGCGAGGCTTGAGCCAGATACGCAGTATTTT. It is translated as CSASVARLEPDTQYF.

The J gene is TRBJ1-5, the V gene TRBV29-1; perhaps TRBD1 as D (5 bases). This CDR3 is built from 12 residues. Between the trimmed V and J ends, which lost 5 bases and 3 bases, there was a span of 8 bases. CDR1 is SQVTM and CDR2 is ANQGSEA in the germline V gene. The CDR3 reads CSVSGTNQPQHF. The CDR3 DNA follows: TGCAGCGTTAGTGGGACCAATCAGCCCCAGCATTTT.

Ten or more counts support this clonotype. The gene calls are TRBV20-1 and TRBJ2-5, with D perhaps TRBD2 (5 bases). Germline loops: CDR1 DFQATT, CDR2 SNEGSKA (reference sequence). The CDR3 spans 13 residues. V was trimmed by 0 bases and J by 5 bases, leaving 10 bases between them. This CDR3 reads CSARDGLEETQYF. CDR3 bases: TGCAGTGCTAGAGATGGACTCGAGGAGACCCAGTACTTC.

The chain couples TRBV30 to TRBJ2-7; the D gene is possibly TRBD2 (6 bases). V shed 4 bases and J shed 4 bases, with 11 bases lying between them. The CDR3 extends over 12 amino acids. Germline V gives CDR1 GTSNPN, CDR2 SVGIG (reference sequence). The CDR3 nucleotides are TGTGCCTGGAATAGCGGCACATACGAGCAGTACTTC. Translation gives CAWNSGTYEQYF.

This clonotype has ten or more counts. The rearrangement uses TRBV24-1 and TRBJ2-2, with 8 bases matching TRBD2. With 9 bases clipped from V and 0 bases from J, the junction kept 5 bases outside the gene matches. The CDR3 runs to 15 residues. Germline V CDR1 and CDR2: KGHDR, SFDVKD. As DNA, the CDR3 is TGTGCCACCGCCGGGGGGGCCCCGAACACCGGGGAGCTGTTTTTT. Amino acids: CATAGGAPNTGELFF.

This clonotype was counted between two and nine times. V usage is TRBV2 and J usage is TRBJ2-7, with TRBD1 as a possible D gene (5 bases). Germline CDR1 is SNHLY and CDR2 is FYNNEI. Trimming took off 1 base at V and 3 bases at J, with 13 bases between the two ends. The CDR3 spans 15 residues. The CDR3 DNA reads as TGTGCCAGCAGTGAAGGGTTTGGGGCAGGCTACGAGCAGTACTTC. This encodes CASSEGFGAGYEQYF.

The V call is TRBV7-9, the J call TRBJ1-1, with TRBD1 as a possible D gene (6 bases). This CDR3 contains 17 residues. Trimming took off 2 bases at V and 6 bases at J, with 22 bases between the two ends. Germline CDR1 reads SEHNR; CDR2 reads FQNEAQ (reference sequence). The CDR3 nucleotides read TGTGCCAGCAGCTTACCCCGAGGGGGGGCAAAAGGCCCTGAAGCTTTCTTT. As protein: CASSLPRGGAKGPEAFF.

The chain links TRBV5-1 to TRBJ2-1; possibly TRBD2 for D (6 bases). Trimming took off 2 bases at V and 0 bases at J, with 9 bases between the two ends. The CDR3 totals 15 residues. Germline assignment: CDR1 SGHRS and CDR2 YFSETQ. The CDR3 loop is CASSFTGSSYNEQFF. CDR3 DNA: TGCGCCAGCAGCTTCACCGGGAGCTCCTACAATGAGCAGTTCTTC.

This chain uses TRBV5-6 with TRBJ2-2; no firm D call. V lost 7 bases, J lost 7 bases, and 8 bases lay in between. Germline V CDR1 and CDR2: SGHDT, YYEEEE. The CDR3 consists of 11 residues. DNA of the CDR3: TGTGCCAGCTCCAGGTTCGGGGAGCTGTTTTTT. Translated: CASSRFGELFF.

This clonotype was found many times. The V gene is TRBV12-3 or TRBV12-4, the J gene TRBJ1-5; 7 bases map to TRBD1. The CDR3 spans 14 residues. V was clipped by 7 bases and J by 3 bases; unmatched bases: 6. The CDR3 DNA follows: TGTGCCAGCACTTACAGGGGTTCCAATCAGCCCCAGCATTTT. This translates into CASTYRGSNQPQHF.

The rearrangement uses TRBV6-5 and TRBJ2-7, with D uncertain. Per germline, CDR1 MNHEY and CDR2 SVGAGI. The CDR3 has 13 residues. The germline V and J ends were trimmed by 2 bases and 1 base, with 6 bases remaining between them. CDR3 amino acids: CASSYKGSYEQYF. CDR3 DNA sequence: TGTGCCAGCAGTTACAAGGGTTCCTACGAGCAGTACTTC.

This clonotype came up many times. V is TRBV11-3 and J is TRBJ2-1, with D unclear. CDR1 is SGHNT and CDR2 is YENEEA in the germline V gene. With 5 bases removed from V and 12 bases from J, the gap between germline ends came to 11 bases. The CDR3 contains 11 residues. The CDR3 here is CASSAGDRQFF. CDR3 nucleotides: TGTGCCAGCAGCGCAGGTGATAGGCAGTTCTTC.

The CDR3 DNA reads TGTGCCAGCAGCCAAGATAGTGCCAGGGGACTAGCGGGGGAATGGGACACCGGGGAGCTGTTTTTT. It yields the protein CASSQDSARGLAGEWDTGELFF. The genes are TRBV4-2 and TRBJ2-2, with 14 bases matching TRBD2. Per germline, CDR1 LGHNA and CDR2 YNFKEQ. V lost 0 bases to trimming and J lost 3 bases; unmatched junction nucleotides: 15. The CDR3 is 22 residues long.

At least ten counts were recorded for this clonotype. The gene calls are TRBV5-4 and TRBJ2-1, with TRBD1 matching 10 bases. Unmatched junction bases numbered 1, after V lost 0 bases and J lost 4 bases. In germline, CDR1 is SGHNT, CDR2 YYREEE (reference sequence). The CDR3 sequence is 15 residues long. CDR3 loop: CASSLEGQGYNEQFF. The CDR3 nucleotides read TGTGCCAGCAGCTTGGAGGGACAGGGGTACAATGAGCAGTTCTTC. Complete variable domain (other parts from reference TRBV5-4 and TRBJ2-1): ETGVTQSPTHLIKTRGQQVTLRCSSQSGHNTVSWYQQALGQGPQFIFQYYREEENGRGNFPPRFSGLQFPNYSSELNVNALELDDSALYLCASSLEGQGYNEQFFGPGTRLTVL.